The rows below give T cell receptor beta chains drawn from one sample of a study of spatial heterogeneity in lung cancer. MiXCR, applied by TCRdb to the 5' RACE reads, yields one record per CDR3 protein. The profile shows tens of thousands of distinct CDR3 sequences, more than 4.5% of them singletons. The specimen was PBMCs, collected at follow-up. Receptors originate from a female donor with early-stage non-small cell lung cancer. The CDR3 runs from the conserved cysteine through the conserved F or W. The D gene is left open where the match is weak. Some rows mark clone size as missing; the rest say once, few, many or name a class of expanded clone.

D gene	V gene	clone size	J gene	CDR3 DNA	CDR3 protein
NA	TRBV20-1	many	TRBJ2-4	TGCAGTGCTAGAGAGGACAGTGTAGCCAAAAACATTCAGTACTTC	CSAREDSVAKNIQYF
NA	TRBV7-8	many	TRBJ2-7	TGTGCCAGCAGCTTAGCCGGGGCTACATCCTACGAGCAGTACTTC	CASSLAGATSYEQYF
TRBD2	TRBV20-1	many	TRBJ2-1	TGCAGTGCTGGAGGACTAGCGGGAGCCCGGAACGACAATGAGCAGTTCTTC	CSAGGLAGARNDNEQFF
TRBD2	TRBV18	many	TRBJ2-3	TGTGCCAGCTCACCACGCGGGGGATCCACAGATACGCAGTATTTT	CASSPRGGSTDTQYF
TRBD2	TRBV20-1	many	TRBJ2-1	TGCAGTGCTCCCAGGACTAGCGGAGTCGAGCAGTTCTTC	CSAPRTSGVEQFF
NA	TRBV5-6	NA	TRBJ1-1	TGTGCCAGCAGCCCCACAGAAGACCGTAACACTGAAGCTTTCTTT	CASSPTEDRNTEAFF
TRBD1	TRBV6-2/TRBV6-3	many	TRBJ2-5	TGTGCCAGCAGTCGACAGGGCCAAGAGACCCAGTACTTC	CASSRQGQETQYF
NA	TRBV7-9	NA	TRBJ1-1	TGTGCCAGCAGCTTAGCCTCGCTGGGGACTGAAGCTTTCTTT	CASSLASLGTEAFF
TRBD2	TRBV7-9	many	TRBJ2-1	TGTGCCAGCAGCTCGTGGACTAGCGGGAGAGACAATGAGCAGTTCTTC	CASSSWTSGRDNEQFF
NA	TRBV2	many	TRBJ2-2	TGTGCCAGCAGTGAAAATTGGGACCCGAGGACCGGGGAGCTGTTTTTT	CASSENWDPRTGELFF
TRBD1	TRBV20-1	many	TRBJ2-7	TGCAGTGCTAGAGACGGGACAGGGAGCTACGAGCAGTACTTC	CSARDGTGSYEQYF
NA	TRBV5-1	many	TRBJ2-2	TGCGCCAGCAGCAGGGGGGACACCGGGGAGCTGTTTTTT	CASSRGDTGELFF
NA	TRBV9	many	TRBJ1-2	TGTGCCAGCAGCCCGTCCCCAGGGCATGGCTACACCTTC	CASSPSPGHGYTF